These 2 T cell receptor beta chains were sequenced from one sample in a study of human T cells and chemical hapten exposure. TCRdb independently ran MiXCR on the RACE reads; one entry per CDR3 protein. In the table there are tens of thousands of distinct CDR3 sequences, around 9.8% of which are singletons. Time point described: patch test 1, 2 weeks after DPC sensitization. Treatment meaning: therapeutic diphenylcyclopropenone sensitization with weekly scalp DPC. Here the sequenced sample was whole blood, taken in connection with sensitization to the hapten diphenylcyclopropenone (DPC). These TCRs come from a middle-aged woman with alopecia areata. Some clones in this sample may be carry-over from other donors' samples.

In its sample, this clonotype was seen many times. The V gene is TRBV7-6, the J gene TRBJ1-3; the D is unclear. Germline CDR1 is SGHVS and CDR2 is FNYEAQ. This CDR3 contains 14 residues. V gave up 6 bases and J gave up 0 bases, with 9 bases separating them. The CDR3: CASRALSSGNTIYF. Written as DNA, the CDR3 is TGTGCCAGCAGGGCCTTAAGCTCTGGAAACACCATATATTTT.

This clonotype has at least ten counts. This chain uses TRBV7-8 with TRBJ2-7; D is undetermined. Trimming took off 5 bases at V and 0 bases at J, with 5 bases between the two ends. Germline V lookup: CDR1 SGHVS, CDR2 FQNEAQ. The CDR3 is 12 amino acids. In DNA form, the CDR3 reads TGTGCCAGCAGCCCAAGCTCCTACGAGCAGTACTTC. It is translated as CASSPSSYEQYF.